The TCR beta chain under discussion was sequenced for a study of cytomegalovirus exposure and HLA in healthy donors. The CDR3 extends over 14 amino acids. With V trimmed by 1 base and J by 2 bases, 4 bases remained unmatched. From germline, CDR1 is GTSNPN and CDR2 SVGIG (reference sequence). This clone was found once. The antigen remains undetermined. In the PCR, 60 Vbeta and 13 Jbeta primers were used. The repertoire was sequenced with immunoSEQ multiplex PCR; TCRdb's copy has only in-frame clones and lacks some. The table has 150,000 to 200,000 clones, around 68% seen once. Study-level findings and limits: The dataset shows that most TCR sequences were rare, while some public TCRs occurred in many donors. The authors listed approximately 150 TCR beta chains as cytomegalovirus-associated. CMV serostatus was the sole immune exposure information available. In a later analysis, compared with equally common non-associated chains, HLA-associated beta chains were more expanded.

V usage is TRBV30 and J usage is TRBJ2-5, with 7 bases matching TRBD1. The sequence was obtained from a girl aged 10 to 17 in good health and CMV-seronegative. The sequenced material came from PBMCs. The CDR3 nucleotides are TGTGCCTGGAGTGCCGGGACAGCTCAAGAGACCCAGTACTTC. Translated: CAWSAGTAQETQYF.